This T cell receptor beta chain was identified in a study of blood T cell repertoires in COVID-19. Study as a whole: PBMCs, B-cell-depleted T cells, or T cells were the source of the cDNA or gDNA that made up the material.

The CDR3 runs to 16 residues. The germline V gene encodes CDR1 LNHDA and CDR2 SQIVND (reference sequence). Trimming removed 4 bases from V and 6 bases from J, with 19 bases in between. Only in-frame clones appear in the TCRdb table, and some are missing; sequencing was by immunoSEQ multiplex PCR. The sample yields 80,000 to 100,000 clones, under 90% seen once. The J gene is TRBJ1-5, the V gene TRBV19, with D possibly TRBD1 on 5 matching bases. The material sequenced was peripheral blood. This sequence originates from a human donor in a cohort sampled during active COVID-19. In nucleotides, the CDR3 is TGTGCCAGTAGTACTTCGGGGGGAGGAGGTGGTCAGCCCCAGCATTTT. This gives the protein CASSTSGGGGGQPQHF. The whole variable domain, filled in from reference TRBV19 and TRBJ1-5, reads DGGITQSPKYLFRKEGQNVTLSCEQNLNHDAMYWYRQDPGQGLRLIYYSQIVNDFQKGDIAEGYSVSREKKESFPLTVTSAQKNPTAFYLCASSTSGGGGGQPQHFGDGTRLSIL.